The 29 T cell receptor beta chains below all came from one sample that was sequenced in a study of cytomegalovirus exposure and HLA in healthy donors. PCR amplification relied on 60 Vbeta primers (plus 13 Jbeta primers). Sequencing was performed with immunoSEQ multiplex PCR; in TCRdb, only in-frame clones are kept and a portion is missing. The table lists under 200,000 clones, roughly 65% of them singletons. Sequenced input: PBMCs. These receptors were taken from a woman aged 18-30 years in good health and CMV-seropositive.

The rearrangement links TRBV28 to TRBJ2-1; 9 bases match TRBD2. J gave up 4 bases and V 8 bases, and 3 bases lay outside the gene matches. CDR1 and CDR2 (germline): MDHEN, SYDVKM. CDR3 length: 13 residues. The CDR3 nucleotides are TGTGCCAGCCTAGCGGGATTATACAATGAGCAGTTCTTC. Its protein is CASLAGLYNEQFF.

This sequence joins TRBV10-2 and TRBJ2-1; 8 bases are a match to TRBD2. Trimming took 6 bases from V and 10 from J; bases not matched to a gene: 14. This CDR3 comprises 15 residues. Germline values: CDR1 WSHSY, CDR2 SAAADI. The CDR3 DNA is TGCGCCAGCAGCTTTCCCGCGGGAGGATTAGAAGAGCAGTTCTTC. It translates to CASSFPAGGLEEQFF.

V gene TRBV7-3 combines with J gene TRBJ2-1; no definite D call. Trimming pared 2 bases from V and 0 bases from J, leaving 11 bases between. Germline V gene sequence: CDR1 SGHTA, CDR2 FQGTGA. The CDR3 loop spans 16 amino acids. The CDR3 spells CASSLLGPSSYNEQFF. The CDR3 DNA sequence: TGTGCCAGCAGCTTATTGGGCCCCAGCTCCTACAATGAGCAGTTCTTC.

J is TRBJ1-3 and V is TRBV30, with 7 bases that match TRBD1. Germline V gives CDR1 GTSNPN, CDR2 SVGIG (reference sequence). CDR3 length: 16 amino acids. V gave up 0 bases and J gave up 4 bases; unmatched junction bases: 9. CDR3 coding DNA: TGTGCCTGGAGTGTATTAGGGGGCGCGGGGGGAAACACCATATATTTT. Protein: CAWSVLGGAGGNTIYF.

V is TRBV29-1 and J is TRBJ2-5, with TRBD2 identical over 8 bases. The J call may be wrong; the DNA end is better matched by TRBJ2-7. CDR3 size: 17 residues. From germline, CDR1 is SQVTM and CDR2 ANQGSEA. For the CDR3, the DNA is TGCAGCGTTCTTTTGATAGAGAGCGGGAGCCTGCCCTACGAGCAGTACTTC. It encodes CSVLLIESGSLPYEQYF.

The chain uses TRBV19 and TRBJ1-5; a possible D gene is TRBD1 (5 bases). Trimming removed 3 bases at V and 0 bases at J, with 12 bases between. CDR1 and CDR2 from the germline V gene are LNHDA and SQIVND (reference sequence). This CDR3 contains 16 residues. In nucleotides, the CDR3 is TGTGCCAGTAGTATCGGGGGAGTGAATAGCAATCAGCCCCAGCATTTT. Its protein is CASSIGGVNSNQPQHF.

This clone was seen a few times. The CDR3 DNA sequence: TGTGCCAGCAGTTTATCCCCCTCGAGAGTGGAGACCCAGTACTTC. Amino acids: CASSLSPSRVETQYF. The chain joins TRBV27 to TRBJ2-5; D unclear. Germline values: CDR1 MNHEY, CDR2 SMNVEV (reference sequence). V lost 0 bases to trimming and J lost 5 bases, with 13 bases between them. The CDR3 sequence is 15 residues long.

The table lists this clone with a few counts. The CDR3: CASSPIGMQPQHF. The CDR3 nucleotides read TGCGCCAGCAGTCCGATCGGTATGCAGCCCCAGCATTTT. This chain connects TRBV10-1 to TRBJ1-5; no clear D gene. V was cut by 5 bases and J by 7 bases, with 12 bases left in between. From germline, CDR1 is WNHNN and CDR2 SYGVQD (reference sequence). The CDR3 is made up of 13 amino acids.

Only a few counts were recorded for this clone. The chain carries TRBV25-1 and TRBJ2-1, with D maybe TRBD2 (5 bases). The CDR3 is 13 amino acids. Germline V gene lookup returns CDR1 MGHDK and CDR2 SYGVNS. V lost 7 bases and J lost 0, with 7 bases in between. The CDR3 region is CASNGGSYNEQFF. The CDR3 region has the DNA TGTGCCAGCAACGGAGGCTCCTACAATGAGCAGTTCTTC. Looking up the rest from reference TRBV25-1 and TRBJ2-1 gives the full variable domain: EADIYQTPRYLVIGTGKKITLECSQTMGHDKMYWYQQDPGMELHLIHYSYGVNSTEKGDLSSESTVSRIRTEHFPLTLESARPSHTSQYLCASNGGSYNEQFFGPGTRLTVL.

This rearrangement joins TRBV6-6 to TRBJ2-5; 8 positions match TRBD2. Germline V lookup: CDR1 MNHNY, CDR2 SVGAGI (reference sequence). Trimming took 7 bases from V and 4 from J; bases not matched to a gene: 2. The CDR3 spans 12 residues. The CDR3 is CASNGGAETQYF. The CDR3 region has the DNA TGTGCCAGCAACGGGGGGGCAGAGACCCAGTACTTC.

The chain combines TRBV5-1 with TRBJ2-7; no clear D gene. Germline V gene data show CDR1 as SGHRS and CDR2 as YFSETQ. V lost 5 bases and J 4 bases, leaving 13 bases between the germline ends. This CDR3 has 13 amino acids. CDR3 region: CASRLSAAYEQYF. CDR3 sequence (DNA): TGCGCCAGCAGGCTGAGTGCGGCTTACGAGCAGTACTTC.

The V gene is TRBV30, the J gene TRBJ2-7; D is unclear. The CDR3 length is 13 residues. From germline, CDR1 is GTSNPN and CDR2 SVGIG (reference sequence). V was trimmed by 0 bases and J by 4 bases, leaving 10 bases between them. The CDR3 DNA reads as TGTGCCTGGAGTGTACACCCAGGTTACGAGCAGTACTTC. Protein: CAWSVHPGYEQYF.

V gene TRBV2 combines with J gene TRBJ1-1; weak D call: TRBD1 (6 bases). V was trimmed by 5 bases and J by 7 bases, leaving 14 bases between them. This CDR3 region has 13 residues. The V gene's germline CDR1 is SNHLY and CDR2 FYNNEI. The CDR3 nucleotides read TGTGCCAGCAGTTTACAGGGAAAAGGTGAAGCTTTCTTT. The encoded protein is CASSLQGKGEAFF.

V gene TRBV9 combines with J gene TRBJ2-3; tentative D call: TRBD1 (5 bases). The CDR3 contains 15 residues. V was clipped by 5 bases and J by 0 bases, with 13 bases between them. CDR1 is SGDLS and CDR2 is YYNGEE in the germline V gene. CDR3 protein: CASSLQVTSTDTQYF. The CDR3 coding sequence is TGTGCCAGCAGTTTACAGGTAACTAGCACAGATACGCAGTATTTT. The whole variable domain, filled in from reference TRBV9 and TRBJ2-3, reads DSGVTQTPKHLITATGQRVTLRCSPRSGDLSVYWYQQSLDQGLQFLIQYYNGEERAKGNILERFSAQQFPDLHSELNLSSLELGDSALYFCASSLQVTSTDTQYFGPGTRLTVL.

This chain joins TRBV9 and TRBJ2-1, with 10 bases lining up with TRBD2. The germline gives CDR1 SGDLS, CDR2 YYNGEE. V lost 0 bases to trimming and J lost 6 bases; unmatched junction nucleotides: 3. The CDR3 loop spans 15 amino acids. The CDR3 sequence: CASSVVSSGSNEQFF. Written as DNA, the CDR3 is TGTGCCAGCAGCGTAGTATCTAGCGGGAGCAATGAGCAGTTCTTC. The full variable domain, its missing parts supplied by reference TRBV9 and TRBJ2-1, is DSGVTQTPKHLITATGQRVTLRCSPRSGDLSVYWYQQSLDQGLQFLIQYYNGEERAKGNILERFSAQQFPDLHSELNLSSLELGDSALYFCASSVVSSGSNEQFFGPGTRLTVL.

This clone came up a few times. The V gene is TRBV30, the J gene TRBJ1-1, with D possibly TRBD1 on 5 matching bases. The CDR3 is 12 amino acids. Between the trimmed V and J ends, which lost 3 bases and 7 bases, there was a span of 12 bases. Germline V gives CDR1 GTSNPN, CDR2 SVGIG (reference sequence). The CDR3 DNA follows: TGTGCCTGGAGCCCAGGGCAGTTTGAAGCTTTCTTT. Translating gives CAWSPGQFEAFF.

The J gene is TRBJ2-1, the V gene TRBV6-6; D might be TRBD1 (5 bases). The CDR3 is made up of 14 amino acids. V was cut by 2 bases and J by 6 bases, with 11 bases left in between. The germline CDR1 and CDR2 sequences are MNHNY and SVGAGI (reference sequence). The CDR3 protein is CASSYVTGANEQFF. In DNA form, the CDR3 reads TGTGCCAGCAGTTACGTGACTGGGGCCAATGAGCAGTTCTTC.

This sequence joins TRBV27 and TRBJ1-6, with D possibly matching TRBD1 (6 bases). The V gene's germline CDR1 is MNHEY and CDR2 SMNVEV (reference sequence). Trimming shortened V by 4 bases and J by 10 bases, and 17 bases separated the two germline ends. This CDR3 comprises 15 residues. In DNA, the CDR3 is TGTGCCAGCAGTTCGGTAGGGGGAGGGAGGTCACCCCTCCACTTT. Amino acids: CASSSVGGGRSPLHF.

In this sample, this clone turned up once. V is TRBV5-1 and J is TRBJ2-7, with 7 nucleotides matching TRBD1. This CDR3 contains 16 residues. J was trimmed by 7 bases and V by 5 bases; bases with no gene match: 18. Germline values: CDR1 SGHRS, CDR2 YFSETQ. CDR3 nucleotides: TGCGCCAGCAGTTTTACCTCACCCCGACAGGGTGGAGAGCAGTACTTC. Translation: CASSFTSPRQGGEQYF.

This chain connects TRBV5-1 to TRBJ2-1; 7 bases match TRBD2. Losses at the gene ends were 4 bases for V and 5 bases for J; bases not matched to a gene: 6. The CDR3 is 14 amino acids. CDR1 and CDR2 (germline): SGHRS, YFSETQ. The CDR3: CASSPRTSNNEQFF. The CDR3 region has the DNA TGCGCCAGCAGCCCCAGGACTAGTAACAATGAGCAGTTCTTC.

This clone was picked up one time. This chain uses TRBV11-2 with TRBJ1-6; D is possibly TRBD1 (6 bases). V shed 3 bases and J shed 5 bases, with 11 bases lying between them. Germline loops: CDR1 SGHAT, CDR2 FQNNGV. This CDR3 comprises 15 residues. The CDR3 here is CASSFEGGDNSPLHF. In DNA form, the CDR3 reads TGTGCCAGCAGCTTCGAAGGGGGGGATAATTCACCCCTCCACTTT.

To note about this clone: The junction and the germline gene differ at one end; a read error may be behind it. The genes are TRBV7-7 and TRBJ2-1; TRBD2 matches at 8 bases. CDR1 and CDR2 from the germline V gene are SSHAT and FNYEAQ (reference sequence). The CDR3 has 16 residues. CDR3 residues: CASSPTGGAAYNEQFF. CDR3 nucleotides: TGTGCTAGCAGCCCGACGGGGGGGGCCGCCTACAATGAGCAGTTCTTC. Combining the CDR3 with reference TRBV7-7 and TRBJ2-1 gives the whole variable domain GAGVSQSPRYKVTKRGQDVTLRCDPISSHATLYWYQQALGQGPEFLTYFNYEAQPDKSGLPSDRFSAERPEGSISTLTIQRTEQRDSAMYRCASSPTGGAAYNEQFFGPGTRLTVL.

This clone was detected ten times or more. V usage is TRBV6-5 and J usage is TRBJ2-7, with 10 bases fitting TRBD2. The CDR3 consists of 15 residues. Germline loops: CDR1 MNHEY, CDR2 SVGAGI. V was clipped by 6 bases and J by 4 bases; unmatched bases: 9. CDR3 nucleotides: TGTGCCAGCAGCCCCGCGTCTAGCGGGAGTTACGAGCAGTACTTC. This translates into CASSPASSGSYEQYF.

The chain is built from TRBV7-9 and TRBJ1-5; D possibly corresponds to TRBD1 (6 bases). CDR1 is SEHNR and CDR2 is FQNEAQ in the germline V gene (reference sequence). This CDR3 contains 13 residues. The V end lost 3 bases, the J end lost 5 bases, and 8 bases lay between the germline ends. The CDR3 reads CASSFPGDQPQHF. DNA of the CDR3: TGTGCCAGCAGCTTTCCAGGGGATCAGCCCCAGCATTTT.

This clone has more than one count but fewer than ten. This chain joins TRBV15 and TRBJ2-3, with TRBD2 as a possible D gene (6 bases). Germline-derived CDR1 and CDR2 are LNHNV and YYDKDF (reference sequence). V lost 3 bases, J lost 0 bases, and 13 bases lay in between. This CDR3 is 16 amino acids long. CDR3 DNA: TGTGCCACCAGCAGCGTCGGGGGACCGAGCACAGATACGCAGTATTTT. Protein sequence: CATSSVGGPSTDTQYF. Together with reference TRBV15 and TRBJ2-3, the CDR3 gives the full variable domain: DAMVIQNPRYQVTQFGKPVTLSCSQTLNHNVMYWYQQKSSQAPKLLFHYYDKDFNNEADTPDNFQSRRPNTSFCFLDIRSPGLGDTAMYLCATSSVGGPSTDTQYFGPGTRLTVL.

This chain joins TRBV4-3 and TRBJ2-1; TRBD2 matches 8 bases. The CDR3 sequence is 15 residues long. V gave up 4 bases and J gave up 8 bases; unmatched junction bases: 10. The germline CDR1 and CDR2 sequences are LGHNA and YSLEER. Here the CDR3 reads CASSPSLSGGYEQFF. For the CDR3, the DNA is TGCGCCAGCAGCCCCTCTCTGAGCGGGGGATATGAGCAGTTCTTC.

This clone was counted a few times. The CDR3 spells CASSTGLGYGYTF. The CDR3 DNA reads as TGTGCCAGCAGCACAGGGCTTGGCTATGGCTACACCTTC. The chain joins TRBV28 to TRBJ1-2; D possibly corresponds to TRBD1 (6 bases). CDR3 length equals 13 residues. Germline CDR1 is MDHEN and CDR2 is SYDVKM. V was cut by 6 bases and J by 4 bases, with 12 bases left in between.

Worth noting for this clone: One end of the junction does not line up with germline, which may come from a read error. The rearrangement joins TRBV29-1 to TRBJ2-5, with TRBD2 matching over 9 bases. CDR3 length: 15 amino acids. Germline values: CDR1 SQVTM, CDR2 ANQGSEA. The CDR3 loop is CSAERLAVYQETQYF. In DNA form, the CDR3 reads TGCAGCGCTGAAAGACTAGCGGTGTACCAAGAGACCCAGTACTTC.

The chain uses TRBV1 and TRBJ2-1; TRBD2, the table's D call, lacks a check against the DNA. TRBV1 is marked as a pseudogene. This CDR3 region has 17 residues. In nucleotides, the CDR3 is TGCACCAGCAGCCAAACCCCAGCGGGGACCCACTACAATGAGCAGTTCTTC. Translated, it gives CTSSQTPAGTHYNEQFF.